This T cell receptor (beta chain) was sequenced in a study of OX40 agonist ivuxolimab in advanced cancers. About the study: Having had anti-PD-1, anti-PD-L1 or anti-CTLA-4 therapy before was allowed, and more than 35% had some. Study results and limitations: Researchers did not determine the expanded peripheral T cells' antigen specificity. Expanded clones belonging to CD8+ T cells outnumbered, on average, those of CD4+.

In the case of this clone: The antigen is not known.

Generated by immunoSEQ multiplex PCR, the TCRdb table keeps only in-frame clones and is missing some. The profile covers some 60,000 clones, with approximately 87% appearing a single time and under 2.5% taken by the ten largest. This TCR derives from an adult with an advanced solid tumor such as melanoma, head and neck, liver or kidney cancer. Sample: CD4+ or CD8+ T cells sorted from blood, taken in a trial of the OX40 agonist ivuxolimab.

CDR3 sequence: CASSLSLGLAGGLQYF. CDR3 DNA: TGTGCCAGCAGCTTATCACTGGGACTAGCGGGGGGCCTGCAGTATTTT. The gene calls are TRBV7-2 and TRBJ2-3; 15 bases align to TRBD2. Per the germline V gene, CDR1 is SGHTA and CDR2 is FQGNSA. V lost 2 bases and J lost 11; bases outside the gene matches: 8. The CDR3 totals 16 residues.